This entry features one TCR beta chain sequence. It has no known antigen specificity. Base quality data are lacking; no much larger clone is found one base away. Library generation was performed with the immunoSEQ multiplex PCR assay. A mixture of 60 forward primers for TCR Vbeta segments and 13 reverse primers for TCR Jbeta segments was used in the multiplex PCR. Amplification of the CDR3 region of rearranged TCR beta genes was performed with a multiplex PCR assay on genomic DNA. Amplified TCR beta libraries were sequenced as 87-base-pair reads on the Illumina HiSeq System. For the original study's pipeline: A later analysis counted about 80 million unique TCR beta chains across the 650 to 800 repertoires, and some 11 million of these chains were shared by at least two donors. Raw reads were error-corrected and collapsed into unique sequences by a nearest-neighbor algorithm in which closely related sequences were merged to remove PCR and sequencing errors. Alignment of CDR3 sequences to IMGT reference sequences was used to assign V, D and J gene segments. Each retained sequence needed at least a six-nucleotide match to both a V gene segment and a J gene segment. Rearrangements were called productive when the CDR3 lacked stop codons and stayed in frame with V and J; all others were non-productive. Following IMGT convention, CDR3 was defined as the stretch from the second conserved V-encoded cysteine to the conserved J-encoded phenylalanine. The earlier analysis of 500 to 650 of the donors excluded any sequence lacking an unambiguous match to a single V gene segment. In an earlier analysis of almost 600 of the donors, a V segment was called functional when productive rearrangements were above 56.7%, and segregating when the standard deviation between donors exceeded 5%. A statistical classification framework was developed to diagnose cytomegalovirus status using the catalog of TCR beta chain sequences. A later analysis assigned V and J genes by comparing TCR nucleotide sequences with IMGT/GENE-DB human TR gene sequences. In a later analysis, CDR3 sequences and most-parsimonious VDJ recombination scenarios were assigned using the TCRdist pipeline. In a later analysis, each TCR beta chain was defined by its CDR3 amino acid sequence together with its V-gene family, and reads without a unique V-gene family were excluded. To address suspected cross-contamination and a sequencing artifact, a later analysis removed roughly 640 highly shared, low-generation-probability nucleotide sequences. In a later analysis, a clonal expansion index for each public chain was calculated from normalized within-repertoire ranks of inferred template counts. Generation probabilities in a later analysis came from a VDJ recombination model fitted to out-of-frame rearrangements, and those results were checked against IGoR. A later analysis scored TCR-TCR, TCR-HLA and TCR-CMV co-occurrence with hypergeometric tests, applying a repertoire-size bias correction to TCR pairs. A later analysis estimated false discovery rates by permuting HLA or CMV assignments 20 times. In a later analysis, co-occurring TCRs were grouped with DBSCAN, and TCRdist sequence similarity was added when clustering was performed within HLA-allele-positive subsets. Co-occurrence clustering excluded repertoires with fewer than 30,000 or more than 120,000 public chains, plus five with anomalous nucleotide sharing. Here the immuneACCESS table is served through TCRdb, limited to in-frame sequences with V and J called. Missing clones are a known gap in these copies; in checked studies unresolved V genes cover under half, and the rest lacks a known reason. V, J and clone size are those of that table, while D and trimming were read from the DNA. The table for this sample lists under 200,000 clones; about three quarters of them were counted only once. More than 1.1% of the sample goes to the ten largest clones.

This specimen belongs to a study of cytomegalovirus exposure and HLA in healthy donors (dated by TCRdb to the late 2010s). Notes on the research overall: In an earlier analysis of fewer than 750 of the donors, 276 Gb of sequence data and approximately 100 million unique TCR beta sequences from roughly 190 million T cells were reported. An early release covering roughly 600 HLA-typed donors comprised about 310 gigabases of sequencing data and around 86 million unique TCR sequences. Of the roughly 400 genotyped donors, approximately 80% fell in the genetic ancestry cluster associated with self-reported Caucasian donors. The study aimed to test whether signatures of past pathogen exposure could be identified by cataloging public T cell receptors. The study profiled the T cell repertoires of more than 500 subjects by immunosequencing and related them to cytomegalovirus serostatus. A separate validation cohort of more than 100 different subjects was used in addition to the roughly 700-subject first cohort. To predict cytomegalovirus infection status, the study brought together high-throughput TCR immunosequencing, statistical association of individual TCRs with disease status, and machine learning. In a later analysis, previously published TCR beta repertoires from 600 to 850 donors were re-analyzed and high-resolution HLA genotyping was added so that TCR occurrence patterns could be studied. In the later analysis, no new phenotypic data were used to find candidate immune exposures; instead, reliance was placed on TCR beta sequences and their occurrence across donors. An earlier analysis of around 580 of the donors used high-throughput TCR beta sequencing to judge whether each TCR beta V gene segment behaved as functional or pseudogenic. Alongside the repertoire data, information on donor age, sex, ethnicity and CMV serostatus was compiled. A later genetic analysis used genome-wide SNP genotypes for about 60% of the roughly 700 donors, treating that subset as a discovery cohort. Every repertoire in the discovery cohort had been generated on one and the same sequencing platform. HLA typing covered class I and class II loci at four-digit resolution. The number of typed donors differed by locus: about 620-640 for A, B, C, DRB1 and DQB1; approximately 520 for DQA1; approximately 600 for DPA1; and some 450 for DPB1. Roughly 5 DR-DQ haplotypes were handled as single units for association and clustering, since linkage in the cohort was strong. Among about 360 genotyped donors of the cohort, an average of about 240,000 unique TCR beta nucleotide sequences were sequenced per donor, roughly 20% of them non-productive.

V sheds 8 bases and J sheds 7 bases, leaving 11 bases between their ends. From the cysteine up to the phenylalanine, the CDR3 has a length of 11 residues. Kept here is only the CDR3 DNA, which spans 33 bases and is read in frame from base 1. Based on the germline V gene (reference sequence), the CDR1 and CDR2 sequences are SEHNR and FQNEAQ. The cohort was made up of approximately 670 healthy bone marrow donors. At the time of sampling, all cohort members were nominally healthy, though unrecorded immune exposures were likely present. The donor was CMV seronegative and belonged to the group of under 400 seronegative cohort members. Every donor gave a peripheral blood sample, and the peripheral blood mononuclear cells from that sample were used for TCR beta sequencing. Genomic DNA extraction from the blood cell samples was performed with the Qiagen DNeasy Blood Extraction Kit. On the study overall, not on this receptor specifically: A cluster of highly shared sequence variants was judged likely to be a technical artifact of the sequencing pipeline. Because the 87-base-pair reads could not distinguish some IMGT-functional V segments, including TRBV6-2 and TRBV6-3, those segments were excluded. Strong co-occurrence of HLA alleles, especially DR and DQ, made assigning TCR associations to individual alleles difficult. According to a later analysis, most CMV-associated TCR beta chains appeared to be HLA-restricted, and the HLA associations seemed to be driven largely by CMV exposure. The classifier was reported to diagnose cytomegalovirus status with high specificity and sensitivity in both the original cohort and the validation cohort. The study listed over 150 TCR beta chains as associated with cytomegalovirus. Several of the top co-occurrence clusters appeared to be linked to parvovirus B19, influenza, CMV and Epstein-Barr virus, according to a later analysis. Linkage disequilibrium might explain the correlated functional status among segregating V segments, but an unknown experimental factor could not be excluded. In a later analysis, 15,000 to 20,000 TCR beta sequences were associated with specific HLA alleles at a false discovery rate of 0.05. Three of the identified cytomegalovirus-associated TCR beta chains were confirmed in vitro to be specific for cytomegalovirus antigens. Most TCR sequences were seen in very few donors, while some public TCRs were found in many individuals. This cohort had only TCR beta chains sequenced, and the lack of alpha or paired-chain data limited which features could be detected. Approximately 16 rarely observed V segments, including chromosome 9 orphons, were excluded from the earlier analysis of some 590 of the donors because counts were too low. Because HLA typing was missing for some donors at each locus, association tests included only the typed subset. In a later genetic analysis, a missense DCLRE1C variant was associated with V-gene and J-gene trimming of TCR beta chains, and the association was replicated in an independent cohort. According to the authors, the approach could potentially be generalized to other disease states and immunological phenotypes. An earlier analysis of some 590 of the donors showed that most TCR beta V segments appeared in productive rearrangements either about 87% or about 30% of the time, which broadly matched IMGT annotations. In a later analysis, HLA-associated TCR beta chains showed more clonal expansion and lower generation probabilities than non-associated chains that were equally common. According to a later genetic analysis, donors in an Asian-associated ancestry cluster had fewer N-insertions in productive TCRs than the approximately 630-donor mean. A further reported finding was that TCR beta sequences accurately predicted the HLA-A and HLA-B alleles for most subjects in the first cohort. In a later analysis, the rate of TCR association differed among HLA loci, with DRB1 alleles having the most associated TCRs and HLA-C alleles having the fewest. The only immune exposure information available for the cohort was CMV serostatus. The presence/absence analyses assumed that sequencing depth was roughly uniform across donors, and that assumption may not be true.

The sequence was collected from a woman aged 25 to 39 in good health and CMV-seronegative. The sequence links TRBV7-9 to TRBJ1-1; the D gene remains uncertain. Sequenced sample: PBMCs. Here is the DNA: TGTGCCAGCTGCAAGGAGGATGAAGCTTTCTTT. Its translation reads: CASCKEDEAFF.